The count of the clone carrying this T cell receptor (beta chain) is one. With 5 bases removed from V and 5 bases from J, the gap between germline ends came to 10 bases. Germline CDR1 and CDR2: SGHDT and YYEEEE. The CDR3 is made up of 12 amino acids. Only in-frame clones appear in the TCRdb table, and some are missing; sequencing was by immunoSEQ multiplex PCR. This table has roughly 15,000 clones, approximately 80% appearing once. This entry belongs to a study of technical replicates of blood from several donors. The TCR comes from a human donor in good health. The chain uses TRBV5-6 and TRBJ1-1; D uncertain. Sequencing was done on a sample of PBMCs. The CDR3 region is CASSSQFTEAFF. The CDR3 DNA is TGTGCCAGCAGTTCCCAGTTTACTGAAGCTTTCTTT.